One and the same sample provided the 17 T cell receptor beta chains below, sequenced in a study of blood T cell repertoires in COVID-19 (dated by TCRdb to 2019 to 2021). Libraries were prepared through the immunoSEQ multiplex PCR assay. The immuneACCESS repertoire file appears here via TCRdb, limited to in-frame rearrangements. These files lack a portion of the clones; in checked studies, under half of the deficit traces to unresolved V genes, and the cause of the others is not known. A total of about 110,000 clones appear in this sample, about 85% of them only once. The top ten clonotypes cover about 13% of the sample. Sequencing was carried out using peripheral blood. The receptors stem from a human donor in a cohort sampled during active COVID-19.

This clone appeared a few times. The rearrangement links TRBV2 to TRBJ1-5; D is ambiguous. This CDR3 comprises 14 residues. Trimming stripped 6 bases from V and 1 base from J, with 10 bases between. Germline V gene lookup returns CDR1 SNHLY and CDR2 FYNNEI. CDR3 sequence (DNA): TGTGCCAGCAGCGGTGGTTTCAGCAATCAGCCCCAGCATTTT. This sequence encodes CASSGGFSNQPQHF.

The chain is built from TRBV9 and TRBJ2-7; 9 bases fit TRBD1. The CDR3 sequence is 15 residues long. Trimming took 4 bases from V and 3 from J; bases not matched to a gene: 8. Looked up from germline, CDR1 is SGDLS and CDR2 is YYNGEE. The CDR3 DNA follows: TGTGCCAGCAGCCCTCGACAGGGGGTGAGCTACGAGCAGTACTTC. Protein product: CASSPRQGVSYEQYF.

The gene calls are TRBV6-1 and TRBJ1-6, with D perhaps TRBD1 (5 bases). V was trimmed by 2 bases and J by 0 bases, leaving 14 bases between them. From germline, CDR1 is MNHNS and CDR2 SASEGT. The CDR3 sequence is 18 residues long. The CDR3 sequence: CASSEKRQPSSYNSPLHF. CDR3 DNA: TGTGCCAGCAGTGAAAAACGACAGCCGAGCTCCTATAATTCACCCCTCCACTTT.

CDR3 residues: CASTDRWSYEQYF. CDR3 sequence (DNA): TGTGCCAGCACTGACAGGTGGTCCTACGAGCAGTACTTC. The rearrangement links TRBV6-6 to TRBJ2-7, with D perhaps TRBD1 (6 bases). V gave up 7 bases and J gave up 1 base, with 11 bases separating them. The CDR3 covers 13 residues. Germline-derived CDR1 and CDR2 are MNHNY and SVGAGI (reference sequence).

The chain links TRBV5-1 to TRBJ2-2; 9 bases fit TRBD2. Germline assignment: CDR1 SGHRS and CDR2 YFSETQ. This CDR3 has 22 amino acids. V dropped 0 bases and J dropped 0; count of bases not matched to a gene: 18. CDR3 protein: CASSLEKVVFVAGVPNTGELFF. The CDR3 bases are TGCGCCAGCAGCTTGGAAAAGGTGGTCTTTGTAGCGGGGGTCCCGAACACCGGGGAGCTGTTTTTT.

This CDR3 is CASSEALLRYLMNTGELFF. CDR3 DNA: TGTGCCAGCAGTGAAGCGCTACTCAGGTACCTGATGAACACCGGGGAGCTGTTTTTT. The chain carries TRBV2 and TRBJ2-2; D is undetermined. CDR1 and CDR2 from the germline V gene are SNHLY and FYNNEI. V was cut by 0 bases and J by 1 base, with 18 bases left in between. The CDR3 runs to 19 residues.

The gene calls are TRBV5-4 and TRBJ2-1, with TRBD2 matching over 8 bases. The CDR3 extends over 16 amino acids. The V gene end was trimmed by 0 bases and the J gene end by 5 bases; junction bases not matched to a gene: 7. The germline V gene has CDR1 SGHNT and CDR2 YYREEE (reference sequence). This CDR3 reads CASSLALGGANNEQFF. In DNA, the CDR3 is TGTGCCAGCAGCTTGGCTCTCGGGGGGGCTAACAATGAGCAGTTCTTC.

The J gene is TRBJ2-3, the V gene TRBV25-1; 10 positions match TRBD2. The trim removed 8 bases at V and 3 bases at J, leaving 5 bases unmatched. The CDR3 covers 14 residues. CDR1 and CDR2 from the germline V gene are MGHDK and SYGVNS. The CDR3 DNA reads TGTGCCAGCCAACTAGCGGGGAGTACAGATACGCAGTATTTT. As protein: CASQLAGSTDTQYF. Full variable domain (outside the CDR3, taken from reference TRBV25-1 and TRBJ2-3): EADIYQTPRYLVIGTGKKITLECSQTMGHDKMYWYQQDPGMELHLIHYSYGVNSTEKGDLSSESTVSRIRTEHFPLTLESARPSHTSQYLCASQLAGSTDTQYFGPGTRLTVL.

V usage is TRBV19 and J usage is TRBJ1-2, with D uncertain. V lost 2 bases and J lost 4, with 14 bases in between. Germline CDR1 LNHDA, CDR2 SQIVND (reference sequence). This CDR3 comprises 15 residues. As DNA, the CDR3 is TGTGCCAGTAGTATATCAGAGATAGGGAGCTATGGCTACACCTTC. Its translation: CASSISEIGSYGYTF.

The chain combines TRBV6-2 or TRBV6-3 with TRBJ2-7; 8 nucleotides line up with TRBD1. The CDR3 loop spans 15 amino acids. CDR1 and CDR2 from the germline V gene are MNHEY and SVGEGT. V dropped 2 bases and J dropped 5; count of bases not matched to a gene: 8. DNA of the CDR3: TGTGCCAGCAGTTACGCGGACAGGGTACTTGACGAGCAGTACTTC. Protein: CASSYADRVLDEQYF.

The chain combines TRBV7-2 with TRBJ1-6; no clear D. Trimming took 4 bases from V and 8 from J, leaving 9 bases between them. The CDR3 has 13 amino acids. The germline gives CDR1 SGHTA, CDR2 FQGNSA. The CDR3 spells CASSSKTDSPLHF. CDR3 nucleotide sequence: TGTGCCAGCAGCTCAAAAACAGATTCACCCCTCCACTTT.

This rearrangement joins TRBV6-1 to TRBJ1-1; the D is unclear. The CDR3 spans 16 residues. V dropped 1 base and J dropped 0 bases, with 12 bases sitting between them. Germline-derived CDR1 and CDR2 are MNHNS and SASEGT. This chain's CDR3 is CASSEGWRALNTEAFF. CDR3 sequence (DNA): TGTGCCAGCAGTGAAGGGTGGAGAGCCCTGAACACTGAAGCTTTCTTT.

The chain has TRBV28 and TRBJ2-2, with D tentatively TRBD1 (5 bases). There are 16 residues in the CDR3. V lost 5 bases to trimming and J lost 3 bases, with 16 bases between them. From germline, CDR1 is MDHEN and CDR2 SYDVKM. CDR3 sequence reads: CASSGASTADTGELFF. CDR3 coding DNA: TGTGCCAGCAGTGGGGCATCAACTGCGGACACCGGGGAGCTGTTTTTT.

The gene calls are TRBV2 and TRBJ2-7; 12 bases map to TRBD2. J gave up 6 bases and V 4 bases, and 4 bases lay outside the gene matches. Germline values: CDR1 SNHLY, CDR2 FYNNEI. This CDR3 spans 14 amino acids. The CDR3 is CASSVASGGAEQYF. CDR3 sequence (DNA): TGTGCCAGCAGTGTCGCTAGCGGGGGGGCCGAGCAGTACTTC.

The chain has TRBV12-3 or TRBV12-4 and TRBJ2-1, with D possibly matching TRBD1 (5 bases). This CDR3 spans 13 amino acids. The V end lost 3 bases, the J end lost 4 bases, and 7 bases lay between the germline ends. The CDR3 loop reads CASSLTVYNEQFF. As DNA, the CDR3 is TGTGCCAGCAGTTTGACAGTTTACAATGAGCAGTTCTTC.

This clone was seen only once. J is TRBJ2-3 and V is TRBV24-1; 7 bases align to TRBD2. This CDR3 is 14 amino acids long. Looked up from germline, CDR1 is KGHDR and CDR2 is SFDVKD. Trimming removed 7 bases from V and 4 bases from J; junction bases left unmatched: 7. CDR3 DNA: TGTGCCACCAGCAAAGGGCTAGCGGCAGATACGCAGTATTTT. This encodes CATSKGLAADTQYF.

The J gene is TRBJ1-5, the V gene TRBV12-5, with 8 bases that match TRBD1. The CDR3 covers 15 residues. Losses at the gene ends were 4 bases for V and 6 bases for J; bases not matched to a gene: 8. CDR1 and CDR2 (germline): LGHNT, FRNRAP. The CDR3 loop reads CASGSGQGGGQPQHF. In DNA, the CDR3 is TGTGCTAGTGGTTCAGGACAGGGAGGCGGTCAGCCCCAGCATTTT.